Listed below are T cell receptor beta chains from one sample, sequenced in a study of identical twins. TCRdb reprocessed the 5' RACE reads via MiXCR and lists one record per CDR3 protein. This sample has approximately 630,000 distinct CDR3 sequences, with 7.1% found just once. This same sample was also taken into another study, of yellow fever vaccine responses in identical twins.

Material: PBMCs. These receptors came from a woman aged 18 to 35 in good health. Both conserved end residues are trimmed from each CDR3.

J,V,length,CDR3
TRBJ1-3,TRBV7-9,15,ASSFSNGGYSGNTIY
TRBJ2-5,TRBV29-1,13,SVGGERPRKETQY
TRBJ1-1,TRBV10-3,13,AISDPTGGKREAF
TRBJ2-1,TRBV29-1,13,SVEASGRGSNEQF
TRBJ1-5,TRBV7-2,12,ASSLVGVNQPQH
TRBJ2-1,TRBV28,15,ASSSRREESSYNEQF
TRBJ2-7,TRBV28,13,ASSLKGAGSYEQY
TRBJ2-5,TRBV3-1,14,ASSPFTSGIQETQY
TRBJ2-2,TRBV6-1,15,ASRSSGQGVNTGELF
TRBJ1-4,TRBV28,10,ASALRPGKLF
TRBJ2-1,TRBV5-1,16,ASSLDFLASGRAVEQF
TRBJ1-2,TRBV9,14,ASSVGFGGWDYGYT
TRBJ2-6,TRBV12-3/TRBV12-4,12,ATRQGSGANVLT
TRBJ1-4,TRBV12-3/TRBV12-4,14,ASSSEGRGRVEKLF
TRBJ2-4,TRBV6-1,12,ASSSGIAKNIQY
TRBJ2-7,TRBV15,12,ATRRDRANYEQY
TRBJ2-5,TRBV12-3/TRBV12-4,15,ASSFCDGWGACETQY
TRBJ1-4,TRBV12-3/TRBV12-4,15,ASSSGLRDPLYEKLF
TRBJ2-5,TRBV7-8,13,ASSSKLADQETQY
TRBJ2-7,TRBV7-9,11,ASGATGFYEQY
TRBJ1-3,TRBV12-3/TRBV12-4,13,ASSNRGRSGNTIY
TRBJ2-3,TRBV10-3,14,AISETGQGGTDTQY
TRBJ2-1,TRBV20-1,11,SASVRADNEQF
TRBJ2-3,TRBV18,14,ASSPPGSLSTDTQY
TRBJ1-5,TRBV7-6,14,ASSLKGSRSNQPQH
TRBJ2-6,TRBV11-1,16,ASSLSGQGPSGANVLT
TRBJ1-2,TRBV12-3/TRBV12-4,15,ASSLGSVDGPLYGYT
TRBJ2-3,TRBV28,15,ASTRRRGSLPADTQY
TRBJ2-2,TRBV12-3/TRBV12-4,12,ASSFSSPTGELF
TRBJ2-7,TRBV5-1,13,ASSLGDRVGYEQY
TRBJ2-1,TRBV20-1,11,SALAVSYNEQF
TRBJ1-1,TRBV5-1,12,ASSPTGMNTEAF
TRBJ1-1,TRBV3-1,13,ASRKDLRKNTEAF
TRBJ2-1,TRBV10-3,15,AIRLAGEGISYNEQF
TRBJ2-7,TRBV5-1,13,ASSLLGQASYEQY
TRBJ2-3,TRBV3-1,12,ASSQGDYPDTQY
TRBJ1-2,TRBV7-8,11,ASSLDRENGYT
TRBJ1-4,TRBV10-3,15,AISRDRGFGSNEKLF
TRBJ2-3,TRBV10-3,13,AIRPDEQITDTQY
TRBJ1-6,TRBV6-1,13,ASSLQTGWDSPLH
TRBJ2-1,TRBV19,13,ASSMTSGRPNEQF
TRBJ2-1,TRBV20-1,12,SVVIAGAPSGQF
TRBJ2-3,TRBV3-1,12,ASSQDQRTDTQY
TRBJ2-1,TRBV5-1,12,ASSSIPGRNEQF
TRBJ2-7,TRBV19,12,ASSSGRLSYEQY
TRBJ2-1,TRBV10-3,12,AIRGTSGNNEQF
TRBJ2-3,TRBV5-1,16,ASSLERVRQAHTDTQY
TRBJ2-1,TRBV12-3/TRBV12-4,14,ASSFGRAGGPDEQF
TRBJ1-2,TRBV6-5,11,ASSYGQNYGYT